In this sample, the clone carrying this T cell receptor beta chain turned up once. Antigen: not known. Use of 60 Vbeta and 13 Jbeta primers characterized the PCR. Measured with immunoSEQ multiplex PCR; TCRdb has only the in-frame clones, and not every one. Of about 140,000 clones in the sample, approximately 80% are singletons; the top ten hold approximately 2%. Trimming cost V 8 bases and J 3 bases, with 14 bases left between them. The CDR3 totals 13 residues. These data are taken from a study of cytomegalovirus exposure and HLA in healthy donors. Whole-study results and caveats: Researchers left out some V segments, among them TRBV6-2 and TRBV6-3, as indistinguishable. Analyses of presence/absence relied on an assumption of roughly uniform sequencing depth across donors. TCR beta chains associated with HLA were, in a later analysis, more clonally expanded than equally common others. Accounts indicate the classifier identified cytomegalovirus status with strong specificity and sensitivity.

V is TRBV23-1 and J is TRBJ2-7; D may be TRBD1 (6 bases). TRBV23-1 is assigned to the ORF class and has an uncertain function. The sequenced sample consisted of PBMCs. The source of this sequence is a man aged 30 to 39 in good health and CMV-seronegative. The CDR3 sequence: CASPRDIYYEQYF. CDR3 nucleotides: TGCGCCAGCCCCCGGGACATCTACTACGAGCAGTACTTC.